This TCR beta chain was sequenced during a study of beta chain features in type 1 diabetes. Germline CDR1 and CDR2: LNHDA and SQIVND (reference sequence). Trimming stripped 6 bases from V and 1 base from J, with 12 bases between. This CDR3 region has 14 residues. The entirety of the isolated RNA underwent reverse transcription, so expressed TCRB transcripts were sequenced. Produced via immunoSEQ multiplex PCR; TCRdb's table is partial and in-frame only. The sample records some 350,000 clones, around an eighth being singletons. This clone was detected only a few times. Its antigen is not identified. Study conclusions and caveats: In all four CD4+ subsets, TCRB CDR3 length was significantly, moderately reduced in type 1 diabetes.

This sequence joins TRBV19 and TRBJ1-1; TRBD1 is a possible D gene (6 bases). The clonotype was recovered from a woman under 30 with type 1 diabetes. Sequenced input: naive CD4+ T cells from blood. The CDR3 nucleotides read TGTGCCAGTAGACTACTGGACAGGAACACTGAAGCTTTCTTT. This codes for CASRLLDRNTEAFF.